This paragraph reports one T cell receptor beta chain. This clonotype was picked up many times. What antigen it recognizes has not been identified. Base quality data are lacking; no much larger clone is found one base away. These data belong to a study of T cells in Graves' hyperthyroidism and ophthalmopathy (dated by TCRdb to about 2019). Notes on the research overall: Peripheral blood was sampled at the time of initial diagnosis, prior to any treatment. TCR V-J signatures able to tell the groups apart were searched for in a discovery cohort of 90 to 100 patients, of whom more than 40 had Graves' ophthalmopathy and roughly 59 had stable Graves' hyperthyroidism. Prospective prediction of ophthalmopathy was tested in an independent validation cohort of approximately 19 hyperthyroidism patients and roughly 16 patients who later progressed to ophthalmopathy. The roughly 99 discovery patients were divided at random into training and test sets in a 7:3 ratio. In several Graves' hyperthyroidism patients, the study also compared T-cell repertoires from thyroid tissue with T-cell repertoires from blood. Following sampling, methimazole starting at 30 mg daily was given to hyperthyroidism patients, and high-dose intravenous methylprednisolone was given to ophthalmopathy patients. The paper describes TCR Vbeta CDR3 sequencing of about 140 peripheral blood samples, made up of 43 ophthalmopathy patients, 70 to 75 hyperthyroidism patients and about 17 progressor patients.

Trimming removed 4 bases from V and 2 bases from J; the gene matches leave 7 bases unexplained. As encoded in the germline V gene, CDR1 is SGHTA while CDR2 is FQGNSA. Taken from cysteine to phenylalanine, the CDR3 has 15 residues. Kept here is only the CDR3 DNA, which spans 45 bases and is read in frame from base 1. Amplification of TCR beta CDR3 regions was carried out from RNA transcripts. For the first round of RT-PCR on the TCR CDR3, the HTBI primer set was used together with the Qiagen OneStep RT-PCR kit. A second multiplex PCR round built the libraries, followed by size selection and purification. Sequencing of the libraries was done on an Illumina HiSeq2000 using paired-end 100 bp reads. The authors processed their data as follows. SOAPnuke was used to process the raw data, with reads discarded if the reads contained adapters or uncalled bases, had a mean Phred below 15, or lacked an exact constant-primer or identifier match. COPE v1.2.5 was used to merge the high-quality paired reads, and each unique nucleotide sequence was defined as a clonotype. Clonotypes were aligned to IMGT TRBV, TRBD and TRBJ reference segments using MiTCR v1.1. Only V-J combinations with frequency above 0.0001, covering approximately 99% of repertoires, were analysed. The TCS score was defined as F50 (clonal expansion) divided by E x V (chaos), with BLOSUM62-based TCRdist calculated between CDR3 peptides within each V-J. Welch's t-statistics and random forest reduced approximately 520 V-J features to roughly 13, which were used in a naive Bayes classifier (R e1071). TCRdb reprocessed the public reads (quality trimming at Q25 with fastp, clone calling with MiXCR) and kept in-frame beta chains. Merged by CDR3 protein, the rows form single entries marked with the most common genes and DNA. What appears here as the V and J calls and clone size reflects TCRdb's work, not the paper's. The sample data list around 600,000 distinct CDR3 sequences, and roughly 15% of these were observed just once. The top ten clonotypes cover approximately 12% of the sample.

Ophthalmopathy patients had moderately to severely active disease, Clinical Activity Score of at least 3, NOSPECS grade of at least 4, and duration under 3 months. Exclusion was applied to patients with uncontrolled infections, other autoimmune diseases, pregnancy or lactation. Diagnoses were based on clinical symptoms, serum thyroxine and TRAb, thyroid ultrasound and orbital computed tomography. Ficoll-Paque density gradient centrifugation was used to isolate PBMCs from about 10 ml of fresh peripheral blood. Trizol reagent was used to extract total RNA, and RNA quality was then checked on an Agilent 2100 Bioanalyzer. The investigation overall reported the following: Blood samples also contained most of the expanded thyroid clonotypes (frequency above 0.001), which suggests that blood repertoires may reflect thyroid immune responses. In cross-validation, a model built on a 13 V-J signature told ophthalmopathy apart from stable hyperthyroidism with about 90% sensitivity and around 81% specificity, and in testing the same model reached 80%/75%. In validation, progression to ophthalmopathy was predicted by the model with nearly 71% sensitivity and about 72% specificity, a median of approximately 7.1 months before onset. Sample size was not statistically predetermined, and investigators were not blinded to group allocation.

This receptor chain uses TRBV7-2 and TRBJ2-7; TRBD2 matches 8 bases in the middle. The sequenced sample was blood. This TCR came from a woman aged 45-65 years with Graves' ophthalmopathy. The CDR3 protein: CASSSLPSGPYEQYF. Read as DNA, the sequence is TGTGCCAGCAGCTCCCTGCCTAGCGGGCCCTACGAGCAGTACTTC. Reference TRBV7-2 and TRBJ2-7 proteins supply the regions before and after the CDR3; the full variable domain is: GAGVSQSPSNKVTEKGKDVELRCDPISGHTALYWYRQSLGQGLEFLIYFQGNSAPDKSGLPSDRFSAERTGGSVSTLTIQRTQQEDSAVYLCASSSLPSGPYEQYFGPGTRLTVT.